This T cell receptor beta chain originates from a study of T cell repertoires in cytomegalovirus infection. Regarding the study as a whole: Cumulative public TCR beta family frequency identified CMV carriers with the relevant HLA.

As regards this clonotype: Antigen: not known.

The V segment lost 10 bases and the J segment 6 bases; nucleotides outside the gene matches: 25. The CDR3 consists of 19 residues. Using its own MiXCR run on the reads, TCRdb lists one record per CDR3 protein. In the table there are about 900,000 distinct CDR3 sequences, around 30% of which are singletons. Here the sequenced sample was cultured CD8+ T cells from PBMCs, taken from culture after CMV antigen stimulation. This receptor was identified in a human donor in good health (CMV status not recorded). Some clones in this sample may be carry-over from other donors' samples. This chain uses TRBV12-3 or TRBV12-4 with TRBJ1-2, with 11 bases lining up with TRBD1. The CDR3 protein is CATSWIPGGTGGKVDGYTF. In DNA form, the CDR3 reads TGTGCCACCTCTTGGATACCGGGGGGGACAGGGGGAAAGGTGGATGGCTACACCTTC.